One sample yielded the 10 T cell receptor beta chains listed below, sequenced in a study of immune evolution from preneoplasia to lung adenocarcinoma. Some clones are missing from TCRdb's copy, which holds only in-frame ones; the method was immunoSEQ multiplex PCR. The repertoire includes a few thousand clones, 45% to 50% of them detected once, and 20% to 25% sits in the top ten. The sample comprised FFPE normal lung tissue adjacent to the tumor. These receptor sequences come from a person aged 50 to 59 with lung adenocarcinoma.

J is TRBJ2-2 and V is TRBV10-3, with D uncertain. V was clipped by 4 bases and J by 0 bases, with 6 bases between them. This CDR3 contains 14 residues. The germline CDR1 and CDR2 sequences are ENHRY and SYGVKD. The CDR3 DNA follows: TGTGCCATCAGTGCTGCAGCGAACACCGGGGAGCTGTTTTTT. As protein: CAISAAANTGELFF.

This clone has just a few counts. The V and J genes are TRBV5-4 and TRBJ2-1; TRBD2 matches at 9 bases. Germline CDR1 and CDR2: SGHNT and YYREEE (reference sequence). This CDR3 contains 16 residues. The junction had 5 bases not matched to a gene; V was cut back by 4 bases and J by 0 bases. The CDR3: CASSRLAAGSYNEQFF. As DNA, the CDR3 is TGTGCCAGCAGCAGACTAGCGGCCGGCTCCTACAATGAGCAGTTCTTC. The full variable domain, with the rest looked up from reference TRBV5-4 and TRBJ2-1, is ETGVTQSPTHLIKTRGQQVTLRCSSQSGHNTVSWYQQALGQGPQFIFQYYREEENGRGNFPPRFSGLQFPNYSSELNVNALELDDSALYLCASSRLAAGSYNEQFFGPGTRLTVL.

This clone was seen a few times. The chain employs TRBV19 and TRBJ1-5; 8 positions match TRBD1. CDR1 is LNHDA and CDR2 is SQIVND in the germline V gene (reference sequence). This CDR3 has 14 residues. Germline trimming cut 7 bases from V and 7 bases from J; bases unmatched to any gene: 9. CDR3 protein: CASIARQGTQPQHF. CDR3 sequence (DNA): TGTGCCAGTATCGCCAGACAGGGGACCCAGCCCCAGCATTTT.

The chain couples TRBV27 to TRBJ2-7; the D gene is possibly TRBD2 (5 bases). The ends were cut back, 5 bases at V and 3 bases at J, with 17 bases in the middle. This CDR3 is built from 15 residues. Per germline, CDR1 MNHEY and CDR2 SMNVEV (reference sequence). The DNA of the CDR3 is TGTGCCAGCAGTAAGTACACGGGAACCAACTACGAGCAGTACTTC. Protein product: CASSKYTGTNYEQYF.

The chain joins TRBV28 to TRBJ2-7, with TRBD1 matching over 8 bases. CDR1 is MDHEN and CDR2 is SYDVKM in the germline V gene. CDR3 length: 14 amino acids. Unmatched junction bases numbered 4, after V lost 3 bases and J lost 3 bases. The CDR3 coding sequence is TGTGCCAGCAGTTTGCAGGGGGCAAACTACGAGCAGTACTTC. Its translation: CASSLQGANYEQYF.

By share of the sample, this clone is large. The V gene is TRBV9, the J gene TRBJ1-6; D remains ambiguous. V gave up 2 bases and J gave up 3 bases, with 12 bases separating them. This CDR3 comprises 16 residues. Germline CDR1 SGDLS, CDR2 YYNGEE. The CDR3 protein is CASSVGLSDYNSPLHF. CDR3 coding DNA: TGTGCCAGCAGCGTCGGACTTTCGGACTATAATTCACCCCTCCACTTT.

The J gene is TRBJ1-1, the V gene TRBV9; D is ambiguous. The CDR3 consists of 12 residues. V was clipped by 4 bases and J by 1 base, with 5 bases between them. Looked up from germline, CDR1 is SGDLS and CDR2 is YYNGEE. CDR3 residues: CASSSWNTEAFF. In DNA form, the CDR3 reads TGTGCCAGCAGCTCATGGAACACTGAAGCTTTCTTT.

The chain links TRBV5-1 to TRBJ1-1; D is possibly TRBD1 (5 bases). Germline V lookup: CDR1 SGHRS, CDR2 YFSETQ. The CDR3 loop spans 14 amino acids. Trimming stripped 0 bases from V and 3 bases from J, with 9 bases between. The CDR3 spells CASSLGGGDTEAFF. Here the CDR3 DNA reads TGCGCCAGCAGCTTGGGTGGGGGAGACACTGAAGCTTTCTTT.

The chain links TRBV7-9 to TRBJ1-1; D uncertain. Germline loops: CDR1 SEHNR, CDR2 FQNEAQ (reference sequence). Trimming took 1 base from V and 1 from J, leaving 10 bases between them. The CDR3 totals 15 residues. The CDR3 here is CASSLEFDKNTEAFF. In DNA form, the CDR3 reads TGTGCCAGCAGCTTAGAGTTCGACAAGAACACTGAAGCTTTCTTT.

This chain connects TRBV4-1 to TRBJ1-5; 11 bases are shared with TRBD1. Germline trimming cut 4 bases from V and 5 bases from J; bases unmatched to any gene: 1. The CDR3 consists of 14 residues. Germline assignment: CDR1 MGHRA and CDR2 YSYEKL. In DNA, the CDR3 is TGCGCCAGCAGCCGGGACAGGGGGGATCAGCCCCAGCATTTT. Its translation: CASSRDRGDQPQHF.